This T cell receptor (beta chain) was documented in a study of blood T cell repertoires in COVID-19. Study details: From the United States, Italy and Spain came samples of acute and convalescent COVID-19.

Sequenced by immunoSEQ multiplex PCR; TCRdb stores in-frame clones only, minus some. The sample has 95,000 to 100,000 clones; more than 80% are singletons. Looked up from germline, CDR1 is KGHSH and CDR2 is LQKENI. There are 15 residues in the CDR3. Trimming at V came to 3 bases and at J to 4 bases, leaving 2 bases not matched to a gene. This clone showed up just a few times. The rearrangement links TRBV18 to TRBJ2-1; 11 bases align to TRBD2. The sample consisted of peripheral blood. This clonotype originated in a human donor in a cohort sampled during active COVID-19. As DNA, the CDR3 is TGTGCCAGCTCACCGACTAGCGGGAATTACAATGAGCAGTTCTTC. Translation gives CASSPTSGNYNEQFF.